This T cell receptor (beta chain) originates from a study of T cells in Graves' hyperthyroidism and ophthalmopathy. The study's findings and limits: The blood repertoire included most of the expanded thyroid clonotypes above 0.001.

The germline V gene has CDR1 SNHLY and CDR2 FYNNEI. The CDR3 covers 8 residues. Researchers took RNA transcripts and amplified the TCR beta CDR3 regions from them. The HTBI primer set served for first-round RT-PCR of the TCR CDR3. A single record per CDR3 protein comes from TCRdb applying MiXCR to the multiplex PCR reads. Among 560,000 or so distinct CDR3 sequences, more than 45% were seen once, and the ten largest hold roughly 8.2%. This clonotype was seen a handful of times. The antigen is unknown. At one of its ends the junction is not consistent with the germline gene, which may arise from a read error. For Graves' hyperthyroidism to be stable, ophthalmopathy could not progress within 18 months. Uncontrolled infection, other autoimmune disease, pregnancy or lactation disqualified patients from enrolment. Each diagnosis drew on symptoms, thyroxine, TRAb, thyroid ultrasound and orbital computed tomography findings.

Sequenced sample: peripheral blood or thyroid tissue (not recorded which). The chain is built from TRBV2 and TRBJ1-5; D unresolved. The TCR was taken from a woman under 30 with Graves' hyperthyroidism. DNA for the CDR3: TGTGCCAGCAGCCCCCCGCATTTT. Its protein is CASSPPHF.